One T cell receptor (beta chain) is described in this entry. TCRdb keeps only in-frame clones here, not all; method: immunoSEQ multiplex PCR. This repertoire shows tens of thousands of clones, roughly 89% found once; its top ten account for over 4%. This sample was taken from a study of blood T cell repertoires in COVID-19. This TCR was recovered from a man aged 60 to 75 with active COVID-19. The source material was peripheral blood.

The CDR3 loop reads CASSPRSGQGAPKNTEAFF. The CDR3 DNA follows: TGTGCCAGCTCACCACGGTCGGGACAGGGGGCACCTAAGAACACTGAAGCTTTCTTT. The V and J genes are TRBV18 and TRBJ1-1; TRBD1 matches 12 bases. V lost 1 base to trimming and J lost 1 base; unmatched junction nucleotides: 10. CDR3 length equals 19 residues. Germline V lookup: CDR1 KGHSH, CDR2 LQKENI.